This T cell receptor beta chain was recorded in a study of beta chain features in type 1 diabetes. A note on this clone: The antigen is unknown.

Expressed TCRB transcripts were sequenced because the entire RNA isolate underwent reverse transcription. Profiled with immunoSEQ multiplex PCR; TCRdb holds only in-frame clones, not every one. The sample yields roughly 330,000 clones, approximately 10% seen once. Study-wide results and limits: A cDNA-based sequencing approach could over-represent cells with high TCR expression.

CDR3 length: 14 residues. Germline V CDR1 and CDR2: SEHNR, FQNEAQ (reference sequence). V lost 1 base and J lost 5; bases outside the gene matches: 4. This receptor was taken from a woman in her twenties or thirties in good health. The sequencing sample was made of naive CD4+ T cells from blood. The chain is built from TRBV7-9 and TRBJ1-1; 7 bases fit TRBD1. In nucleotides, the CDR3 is TGTGCCAGCAGCTTAGGACAGGGCTTGACTGAAGCTTTCTTT. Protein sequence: CASSLGQGLTEAFF.